This is a list of T cell receptor beta chains from one sample in a study of shared clonotypes between healthy human individuals. TCRdb's table, derived via immunoSEQ multiplex PCR, lists solely in-frame clones and lacks some. The sample yields more than 1.2 million clones, around 98.5% seen once. The sample comprised naive CD4+ T cells sorted from blood. The receptors were gathered from a man aged 30-40 years in good health. Both conserved end residues are part of each CDR3.

CDR3 protein: CASSPSGTSEDTQYF
J gene: TRBJ2-3
CDR3 length: 15
V gene: TRBV7-6

CDR3 protein: CASSEGRGLVDTEAFF
J gene: TRBJ1-1
CDR3 length: 16
V gene: TRBV10-1

CDR3 protein: CASSVDYTNEQFF
J gene: TRBJ2-1
CDR3 length: 13
V gene: TRBV5-1

CDR3 protein: CAITPGQKEKLFF
J gene: TRBJ1-4
CDR3 length: 13
V gene: TRBV10-3

CDR3 protein: CASSEDVADNQPQHF
J gene: TRBJ1-5
CDR3 length: 15
V gene: TRBV6-1

CDR3 protein: CASSRQTEAFF
J gene: TRBJ1-1
CDR3 length: 11
V gene: TRBV19

CDR3 protein: CASSLDAGGPETQYF
J gene: TRBJ2-5
CDR3 length: 15
V gene: TRBV5-6

CDR3 protein: CASRDSEANYGYTF
J gene: TRBJ1-2
CDR3 length: 14
V gene: TRBV2

CDR3 protein: CAWSVARSGVGEQYF
J gene: TRBJ2-7
CDR3 length: 15
V gene: TRBV30

CDR3 protein: CASSEALPIWEGGWSGELFF
J gene: TRBJ2-2
CDR3 length: 20
V gene: TRBV2

CDR3 protein: CASSAGTRQTYNEQFF
J gene: TRBJ2-1
CDR3 length: 16
V gene: TRBV5-4

CDR3 protein: CASSENPGRELYF
J gene: TRBJ2-7
CDR3 length: 13
V gene: TRBV6-1

CDR3 protein: CASSLGAGFSSTDTQYF
J gene: TRBJ2-3
CDR3 length: 17
V gene: TRBV7-7

CDR3 protein: CASNRIYTGELFF
J gene: TRBJ2-2
CDR3 length: 13
V gene: TRBV28

CDR3 protein: CASSRGQAPYNEQFF
J gene: TRBJ2-1
CDR3 length: 15
V gene: TRBV4-3

CDR3 protein: CASSLASWLQSTDTQYF
J gene: TRBJ2-3
CDR3 length: 17
V gene: TRBV7-2

CDR3 protein: CASIDFLGQSYGYTF
J gene: TRBJ1-2
CDR3 length: 15
V gene: TRBV7-2

CDR3 protein: CASSPEIAYEQYF
J gene: TRBJ2-7
CDR3 length: 13
V gene: TRBV5-1

CDR3 protein: CASSPLIRAEAFF
J gene: TRBJ1-1
CDR3 length: 13
V gene: TRBV9

CDR3 protein: CASSLDPSGSYNEQFF
J gene: TRBJ2-1
CDR3 length: 16
V gene: TRBV5-1

CDR3 protein: CASSARHPNPGNIQYF
J gene: TRBJ2-4
CDR3 length: 16
V gene: TRBV6-1

CDR3 protein: CASSLGLAADNEQFF
J gene: TRBJ2-1
CDR3 length: 15
V gene: TRBV7-9

CDR3 protein: CASSPLSGREYEQYF
J gene: TRBJ2-7
CDR3 length: 15
V gene: TRBV18

CDR3 protein: CASSQRQGMSAGELFF
J gene: TRBJ2-2
CDR3 length: 16
V gene: TRBV4-1

CDR3 protein: CASSLFSGSSDTQYF
J gene: TRBJ2-3
CDR3 length: 15
V gene: TRBV5-4

CDR3 protein: CASSLASGRVVFSDTQYF
J gene: TRBJ2-3
CDR3 length: 18
V gene: TRBV5-4

CDR3 protein: CASSLAGGYEQYF
J gene: TRBJ2-7
CDR3 length: 13
V gene: TRBV27

CDR3 protein: CASSLGVGSRTGELFF
J gene: TRBJ2-2
CDR3 length: 16
V gene: TRBV5-5

CDR3 protein: CASSAGIAETQYF
J gene: TRBJ2-5
CDR3 length: 13
V gene: TRBV9

CDR3 protein: CASSQLGYGYTF
J gene: TRBJ1-2
CDR3 length: 12
V gene: TRBV4-1

CDR3 protein: CASSQRVGYEQYF
J gene: TRBJ2-7
CDR3 length: 13
V gene: TRBV14

CDR3 protein: CASSLGGLAGAASYNEQFF
J gene: TRBJ2-1
CDR3 length: 19
V gene: TRBV7-7

CDR3 protein: CASSSGTDLYGYTF
J gene: TRBJ1-2
CDR3 length: 14
V gene: TRBV5-4

CDR3 protein: CASSIGRDQPQHF
J gene: TRBJ1-5
CDR3 length: 13
V gene: TRBV10-1

CDR3 protein: CASRRTPNQPQHF
J gene: TRBJ1-5
CDR3 length: 13
V gene: TRBV28

CDR3 protein: CASSIRDTHRDEKLFF
J gene: TRBJ1-4
CDR3 length: 16
V gene: TRBV21-1

CDR3 protein: CAFNRGLLENTIYF
J gene: TRBJ1-3
CDR3 length: 14
V gene: TRBV30

CDR3 protein: CASSETARDWGSGANVLTF
J gene: TRBJ2-6
CDR3 length: 19
V gene: TRBV6-4

CDR3 protein: CASSLEGTLPEQYF
J gene: TRBJ2-7
CDR3 length: 14
V gene: TRBV11-2

CDR3 protein: CASSPSPAGSTAYEQYF
J gene: TRBJ2-7
CDR3 length: 17
V gene: TRBV7-8

CDR3 protein: CASTFYRSGSTDTQYF
J gene: TRBJ2-3
CDR3 length: 16
V gene: TRBV5-6

CDR3 protein: CASSPISRSQDTQYF
J gene: TRBJ2-3
CDR3 length: 15
V gene: TRBV19

CDR3 protein: CASDKQGAVYEQYF
J gene: TRBJ2-7
CDR3 length: 14
V gene: TRBV6-1

CDR3 protein: CASSPRTGGGVGELFF
J gene: TRBJ2-2
CDR3 length: 16
V gene: TRBV7-8

CDR3 protein: CASSLEQGARYYEQYF
J gene: TRBJ2-7
CDR3 length: 16
V gene: TRBV5-1

CDR3 protein: CASNHGAGYNQPQHF
J gene: TRBJ1-5
CDR3 length: 15
V gene: TRBV6-6

CDR3 protein: CASSLDRLSNQPQHF
J gene: TRBJ1-5
CDR3 length: 15
V gene: TRBV7-9

CDR3 protein: CASSLAGDTQYF
J gene: TRBJ2-3
CDR3 length: 12
V gene: TRBV5-1

CDR3 protein: CASSLGAGSEQYF
J gene: TRBJ2-7
CDR3 length: 13
V gene: TRBV5-6

CDR3 protein: CASRKDPSSYEQYF
J gene: TRBJ2-7
CDR3 length: 14
V gene: TRBV6-1

CDR3 protein: CASSFIAGVSNEQFF
J gene: TRBJ2-1
CDR3 length: 15
V gene: TRBV27

CDR3 protein: CASSDTSGSRNEQFF
J gene: TRBJ2-1
CDR3 length: 15
V gene: TRBV2

CDR3 protein: CASSLGLVGRTDTQYF
J gene: TRBJ2-3
CDR3 length: 16
V gene: TRBV11-2

CDR3 protein: CASSTTGGESNQPQHF
J gene: TRBJ1-5
CDR3 length: 16
V gene: TRBV19

CDR3 protein: CASSRTGFVGYTF
J gene: TRBJ1-2
CDR3 length: 13
V gene: TRBV6-1